These 19 T cell receptor beta chains came from one sample sequenced in a study of T cells in localized non-small cell lung cancer. Produced via immunoSEQ multiplex PCR; TCRdb's table is partial and in-frame only. The repertoire includes 30,000 to 50,000 clones, roughly 77% of them detected once, and around a third sits in the top ten. The starting material was PBMCs, obtained before any cancer treatment. All receptors derive from a woman aged 40-69 years with stage II squamous cell lung carcinoma.

V usage is TRBV6-5 and J usage is TRBJ2-2; unclear D gene. The CDR3 is 15 amino acids. The V end was cut by 7 bases, the J end by 2 bases, with 14 bases between. Germline CDR1 is MNHEY and CDR2 is SVGAGI. This CDR3 is CASTPPPVNTGELFF. The DNA for the CDR3 is TGTGCCAGCACCCCCCCGCCCGTCAACACCGGGGAGCTGTTTTTT.

V and J are TRBV28 and TRBJ2-7, with 8 positions matching TRBD1. The V and J ends lost 4 bases and 4 bases, in that order; junction bases with no gene match: 12. The germline CDR1 and CDR2 sequences are MDHEN and SYDVKM. The CDR3 is 16 amino acids. This CDR3 reads CASSYRFGQGAYEQYF. CDR3 in DNA: TGTGCCAGCAGTTACCGGTTTGGACAGGGCGCTTACGAGCAGTACTTC.

DNA for the CDR3: TGTGCCAGCAGCTTAGCCTCTCTCAGGGCCACTGAAGCTTTCTTT. Protein product: CASSLASLRATEAFF. V is TRBV11-2 and J is TRBJ1-1; possibly TRBD1 for D (5 bases). CDR1 and CDR2 from the germline V gene are SGHAT and FQNNGV. This CDR3 has 15 residues. V shed 1 base and J shed 4 bases, with 13 bases lying between them.

The rearrangement uses TRBV28 and TRBJ2-3; no firm D call. Trimming took 8 bases from V and 6 from J, leaving 12 bases between them. CDR3 size: 12 residues. CDR1 is MDHEN and CDR2 is SYDVKM in the germline V gene. The CDR3 here is CASGGYTDTQYF. CDR3 bases: TGTGCCAGCGGCGGTTATACGGATACGCAGTATTTT.

The chain links TRBV7-9 to TRBJ1-4, with D perhaps matching TRBD1 (5 bases). V was shortened by 5 bases and J by 0 bases, with 7 bases between the two germline ends. This CDR3 region has 14 residues. The germline CDR1 and CDR2 sequences are SEHNR and FQNEAQ (reference sequence). The CDR3 loop reads CASSKTATNEKLFF. CDR3 DNA sequence: TGTGCCAGCAGCAAGACAGCAACTAATGAAAAACTGTTTTTT. The variable domain in full, with the rest retrieved from reference TRBV7-9 and TRBJ1-4, is DTGVSQNPRHKITKRGQNVTFRCDPISEHNRLYWYRQTLGQGPEFLTYFQNEAQLEKSRLLSDRFSAERPKGSFSTLEIQRTEQGDSAMYLCASSKTATNEKLFFGSGTQLSVL.

The rearrangement links TRBV5-1 to TRBJ2-5, with 9 positions matching TRBD1. The germline gives CDR1 SGHRS, CDR2 YFSETQ. This CDR3 is 16 amino acids long. V shed 0 bases, J shed 4 bases, and the junction held 7 bases outside the gene matches. The CDR3 nucleotides are TGCGCCAGCAGCTTGGCGTCGGGACAGGGTGGAGAGACCCAGTACTTC. Protein product: CASSLASGQGGETQYF.

Only a few counts were recorded for this clone. This chain joins TRBV28 and TRBJ1-1, with TRBD1 matching 7 bases. CDR1 is MDHEN and CDR2 is SYDVKM in the germline V gene. V shed 5 bases and J 2 bases; nucleotides not matched to a gene: 11. This CDR3 is built from 16 residues. The CDR3 DNA follows: TGTGCCAGCAGTCCCCCGACAGGGCCGGTAAACACTGAAGCTTTCTTT. The encoded protein is CASSPPTGPVNTEAFF.

The chain has TRBV25-1 and TRBJ2-7; D remains ambiguous. From germline, CDR1 is MGHDK and CDR2 SYGVNS. Trimming took off 4 bases at V and 1 base at J, with 11 bases between the two ends. The CDR3 loop spans 14 amino acids. The CDR3 DNA follows: TGTGCCAGCAGTGTAAGCCAGCCTTCCTACGAGCAGTACTTC. It is translated as CASSVSQPSYEQYF.

The chain links TRBV7-6 to TRBJ2-5, with 10 nucleotides matching TRBD2. This CDR3 spans 16 amino acids. V was pared by 5 bases and J by 2 bases, with 8 bases of the junction left unmatched. The germline V gene has CDR1 SGHVS and CDR2 FNYEAQ. For the CDR3, the DNA is TGTGCCAGCAGCAGCTTCCCAGCGGGAGGGCAAGAGACCCAGTACTTC. Translating gives CASSSFPAGGQETQYF.

This chain links TRBV9 with TRBJ1-2, with D perhaps matching TRBD1 (6 bases). The V gene's germline CDR1 is SGDLS and CDR2 YYNGEE. This CDR3 has 20 residues. V was trimmed by 0 bases and J by 8 bases, leaving 32 bases between them. CDR3 bases: TGTGCCAGCAGCGTAGCCGCGGGGGGCGAGCGGTCCAGACGTCTCCTGGGCTACACCTTC. Protein: CASSVAAGGERSRRLLGYTF.

The chain is built from TRBV10-2 and TRBJ2-1; TRBD2 matches at 8 bases. J was trimmed by 7 bases and V by 3 bases; bases with no gene match: 2. CDR3 size: 13 residues. Germline V CDR1 and CDR2: WSHSY, SAAADI. CDR3 in DNA: TGCGCCAGCAGTGATGGGACTAGAAATGAGCAGTTCTTC. It yields the protein CASSDGTRNEQFF.

The rearrangement uses TRBV19 and TRBJ1-4, with D maybe TRBD1 (5 bases). Trimming cost V 6 bases and J 8 bases, with 19 bases left between them. The CDR3 contains 15 residues. The germline gives CDR1 LNHDA, CDR2 SQIVND (reference sequence). CDR3 nucleotides: TGTGCCAGTAGACTGGACGGGGGGGAAGGCGAAAAACTGTTTTTT. It encodes CASRLDGGEGEKLFF.

V usage is TRBV4-2 and J usage is TRBJ2-1, with 10 positions matching TRBD2. This CDR3 comprises 19 residues. CDR1 and CDR2 from the germline V gene are LGHNA and YNFKEQ. Losses at the gene ends were 1 base for V and 6 bases for J; bases not matched to a gene: 15. The DNA for the CDR3 is TGTGCCAGCAGCCAAGGTCCTAGCGGGGGTTCCACCCTGGGCAATGAGCAGTTCTTC. The encoded protein is CASSQGPSGGSTLGNEQFF.

The chain uses TRBV28 and TRBJ2-1; the D gene is possibly TRBD2 (7 bases). The CDR3 is made up of 15 amino acids. From germline, CDR1 is MDHEN and CDR2 SYDVKM. The V end was cut by 3 bases, the J end by 9 bases, with 18 bases between. The CDR3 reads CASSFEGGADREQFF. The CDR3 nucleotides read TGTGCCAGCAGTTTTGAAGGGGGGGCCGATCGTGAGCAGTTCTTC.

The chain recombines TRBV7-2 with TRBJ2-1; D is possibly TRBD2 (6 bases). Germline lookup yields CDR1 SGHTA and CDR2 FQGNSA. The V end lost 6 bases, the J end lost 0 bases, and 12 bases lay between the germline ends. The CDR3 covers 15 residues. The DNA of the CDR3 is TGTGCCAGCAGTTACGGAGGGAACTCCTACAATGAGCAGTTCTTC. Its translation: CASSYGGNSYNEQFF.

The table lists this clone with a few counts. This chain links TRBV7-9 with TRBJ1-5; no reliable D call. The V gene's germline CDR1 is SEHNR and CDR2 FQNEAQ (reference sequence). Trimming left V 1 base short and J 2 bases short, with 9 bases between. The CDR3 contains 15 residues. The chain's CDR3 is CASSLGGVGNQPQHF. The CDR3 region has the DNA TGTGCCAGCAGCTTAGGCGGGGTTGGCAATCAGCCCCAGCATTTT.

V and J are TRBV29-1 and TRBJ2-1; 13 bases are a match to TRBD2. Looked up from germline, CDR1 is SQVTM and CDR2 is ANQGSEA. The CDR3 spans 18 residues. V lost 6 bases and J lost 5; bases outside the gene matches: 16. CDR3 in DNA: TGCAGCGTCTTACACGGACTAGCGGGAGATCCAAGAGACAATGAGCAGTTCTTC. It yields the protein CSVLHGLAGDPRDNEQFF.

The CDR3: CASSVGFSYEQYF. Here the CDR3 DNA reads TGTGCCAGCAGCGTGGGATTTTCCTACGAGCAGTACTTC. V and J are TRBV5-6 and TRBJ2-7; D ambiguous. CDR3 length: 13 residues. Looked up from germline, CDR1 is SGHDT and CDR2 is YYEEEE. V lost 4 bases, J lost 1 base, and 9 bases lay in between.

V gene TRBV19 combines with J gene TRBJ2-2; 10 bases agree with TRBD1. The CDR3 is 19 residues long. Germline V lookup: CDR1 LNHDA, CDR2 SQIVND (reference sequence). V gave up 3 bases and J gave up 0 bases; unmatched junction bases: 10. The DNA for the CDR3 is TGTGCCAGTAGTATCTCCCGGACAGGGGGTAAAACGAACACCGGGGAGCTGTTTTTT. This translates into CASSISRTGGKTNTGELFF.